The next 8 T cell receptor beta chains were all read from a single sample in a study of blood T cell repertoires in COVID-19. The assay was immunoSEQ multiplex PCR, and TCRdb's table has in-frame clones only and misses some. The sample has 200,000 or so clones, approximately 90% seen once; the top ten hold approximately 2.6%. Input material: peripheral blood. The receptors were sampled from a man aged 25-45 years with COVID-19, enrolled during active disease.

The chain is built from TRBV5-6 and TRBJ1-5; the D is unclear. With 4 bases removed from V and 3 bases from J, the gap between germline ends came to 14 bases. This CDR3 spans 15 amino acids. From germline, CDR1 is SGHDT and CDR2 YYEEEE. The CDR3 DNA sequence: TGTGCCAGCAGCCGGGGTGCGAGGGTCAATCAGCCCCAGCATTTT. This translates into CASSRGARVNQPQHF. Looking up the rest from reference TRBV5-6 and TRBJ1-5 gives the full variable domain: DAGVTQSPTHLIKTRGQQVTLRCSPKSGHDTVSWYQQALGQGPQFIFQYYEEEERQRGNFPDRFSGHQFPNYSSELNVNALLLGDSALYLCASSRGARVNQPQHFGDGTRLSIL.

DNA for the CDR3: TGTGCCACTCTACAGGGGTCGGGACAAGAGACCCAGTACTTC. Amino acid sequence: CATLQGSGQETQYF. This chain connects TRBV6-5 to TRBJ2-5; 7 bases agree with TRBD1. Unmatched junction bases numbered 10, after V lost 10 bases and J lost 2 bases. The CDR3 is made up of 14 amino acids. Germline CDR1 MNHEY, CDR2 SVGAGI.

The genes are TRBV7-2 and TRBJ1-2, with D perhaps matching TRBD1 (5 bases). The CDR3 sequence is 14 residues long. The V end was cut by 5 bases, the J end by 2 bases, with 12 bases between. Looked up from germline, CDR1 is SGHTA and CDR2 is FQGNSA. This CDR3 is CASSPGLRNYGYTF. CDR3 nucleotide sequence: TGTGCCAGCAGCCCGGGACTGAGGAACTATGGCTACACCTTC.

The gene calls are TRBV28 and TRBJ2-7; 10 bases are a match to TRBD2. After removal of 4 bases from V and 7 bases from J, the junction contained 10 bases not matched to a gene. This CDR3 has 15 residues. Germline V gene lookup returns CDR1 MDHEN and CDR2 SYDVKM. The CDR3 reads CASSSALAGEGEQYF. As DNA, the CDR3 is TGTGCCAGCAGTTCCGCCCTAGCGGGAGAGGGAGAGCAGTACTTC.

The chain has TRBV9 and TRBJ1-2; 8 bases are shared with TRBD1. This CDR3 contains 14 residues. The V and J ends lost 4 bases and 5 bases, in that order; junction bases with no gene match: 7. The germline V gene encodes CDR1 SGDLS and CDR2 YYNGEE. The CDR3 here is CASSLEDRAYGYTF. CDR3 bases: TGTGCCAGCAGCCTAGAGGACAGGGCGTATGGCTACACCTTC.

The chain is built from TRBV19 and TRBJ1-5, with 7 bases fitting TRBD1. The germline CDR1 and CDR2 sequences are LNHDA and SQIVND (reference sequence). The CDR3 spans 15 residues. V was pared by 4 bases and J by 1 base, with 4 bases of the junction left unmatched. CDR3 in DNA: TGTGCCAGTAGTACCAGCAGGGGGAGCAATCAGCCCCAGCATTTT. This sequence encodes CASSTSRGSNQPQHF.

The chain carries TRBV7-2 and TRBJ2-7; 7 bases are shared with TRBD1. V dropped 5 bases and J dropped 3; count of bases not matched to a gene: 10. Germline CDR1 and CDR2: SGHTA and FQGNSA. CDR3 length: 15 amino acids. CDR3 sequence reads: CASSPRQGHIYEQYF. The CDR3 DNA follows: TGTGCCAGCAGCCCCAGACAGGGCCATATCTACGAGCAGTACTTC.

This chain joins TRBV7-8 and TRBJ1-2; D gene ambiguous. Germline CDR1 and CDR2: SGHVS and FQNEAQ. The CDR3 contains 13 residues. With 6 bases removed from V and 3 bases from J, the gap between germline ends came to 11 bases. This chain's CDR3 is CASRPPGYYGYTF. The CDR3 coding sequence is TGTGCCAGCAGACCCCCGGGGTACTATGGCTACACCTTC.